This T cell receptor (beta chain) was sequenced in a study of blood T cell repertoires in COVID-19. The wider study: Specimens from acute and convalescent COVID-19 originated in the United States, Italy and Spain.

Produced via immunoSEQ multiplex PCR; TCRdb's table is partial and in-frame only. In the table there are about 250,000 clones, around 80% of which are singletons. The receptor was derived from a man at least 80 years old with acute or convalescent COVID-19. Sequencing used peripheral blood.

CDR3 amino acids: CASSLLIKYNRGAFF. Written as DNA, the CDR3 is TGTGCCAGCAGTTTACTCATCAAGTACAACAGGGGAGCTTTCTTT. This chain joins TRBV28 and TRBJ1-1; 7 bases line up with TRBD1. Germline trimming cut 2 bases from V and 10 bases from J; bases unmatched to any gene: 13. Germline assignment: CDR1 MDHEN and CDR2 SYDVKM. CDR3 length: 15 amino acids.